This TCR beta chain came from a study of blood T cell repertoires in COVID-19. Study details: Researchers got acute and convalescent COVID-19 samples from the United States, Italy and Spain. In each case, the material was cDNA or gDNA derived from T cells, B-cell-depleted T cells, or PBMCs.

Germline CDR1 is SGHVS and CDR2 is FQNEAQ. The CDR3 runs 15 residues. V lost 4 bases to trimming and J lost 0 bases, with 9 bases between them. Authors' methods: Quantification of nucleated cells was approximated via reference gene primer amplification. Only in-frame clones appear in the TCRdb table, and some are missing; sequencing was by immunoSEQ multiplex PCR. V and J calls and clone size are as listed in that table; D and trimming were resolved from the DNA. The sample contains more than 200,000 clones, around 88% of which appear only once. Seattle's enrolled individuals joined amid active infection and were then monitored longitudinally.

The sample taken for sequencing was peripheral blood. J is TRBJ1-4 and V is TRBV7-8; D possibly corresponds to TRBD1 (6 bases). The clonotype comes from a young woman with COVID-19, enrolled during active disease. The CDR3 DNA reads as TGTGCCAGCAGCTCAGGGGAGTCAACTAATGAAAAACTGTTTTTT. Amino acid sequence: CASSSGESTNEKLFF.